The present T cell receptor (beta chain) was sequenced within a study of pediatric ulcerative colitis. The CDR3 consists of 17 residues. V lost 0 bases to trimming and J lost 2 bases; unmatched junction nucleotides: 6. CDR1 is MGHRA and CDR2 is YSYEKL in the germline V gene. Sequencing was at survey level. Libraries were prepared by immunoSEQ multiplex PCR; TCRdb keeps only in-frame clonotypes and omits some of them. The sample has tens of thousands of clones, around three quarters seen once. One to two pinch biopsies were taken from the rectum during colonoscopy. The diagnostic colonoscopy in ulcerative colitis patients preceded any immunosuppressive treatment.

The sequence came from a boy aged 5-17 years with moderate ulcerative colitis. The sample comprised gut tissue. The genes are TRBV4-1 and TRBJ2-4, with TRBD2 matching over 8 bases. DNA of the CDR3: TGCGCCAGCAGCCAAGACGAGCGGGGGAGGACCAAAAACATTCAGTACTTC. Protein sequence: CASSQDERGRTKNIQYF.